Listed here are 25 T cell receptor beta chains from one sample, sequenced in a study of blood T cell repertoires in COVID-19. Produced via immunoSEQ multiplex PCR; TCRdb's table is partial and in-frame only. The data show over 250,000 clones, with roughly 85% seen just once and roughly 4.6% held by the top ten. The sample consisted of peripheral blood. The receptors originated from a man aged 50 to 60 with active or convalescent COVID-19.

For the CDR3, the DNA is TGCGCCAGCAGTCCTGACAGAAGCACTGAAGCTTTCTTT. Its translation: CASSPDRSTEAFF. This sequence joins TRBV5-1 and TRBJ1-1; TRBD1 is a possible D gene (5 bases). V was pared by 5 bases and J by 4 bases, with 12 bases between. In germline, CDR1 is SGHRS, CDR2 YFSETQ. The CDR3 covers 13 residues.

This clone turned up a few times. This chain uses TRBV5-6 with TRBJ2-7; 9 bases align to TRBD2. V shed 9 bases, J shed 3 bases, and the junction held 7 bases outside the gene matches. CDR1 is SGHDT and CDR2 is YYEEEE in the germline V gene. This CDR3 comprises 13 residues. Here the CDR3 reads CATSRLAVYEQYF. The CDR3, as DNA: TGTGCCACCTCCCGACTAGCGGTCTACGAGCAGTACTTC.

The V and J genes are TRBV27 and TRBJ1-5; D unclear. This CDR3 has 13 residues. V dropped 3 bases and J dropped 3 bases, with 6 bases sitting between them. CDR1 and CDR2 from the germline V gene are MNHEY and SMNVEV (reference sequence). CDR3 in amino acids: CASSFVPNQPQHF. CDR3 nucleotide sequence: TGTGCCAGCAGTTTCGTCCCCAATCAGCCCCAGCATTTT.

The rearrangement links TRBV7-2 to TRBJ2-1; tentatively, D is TRBD2 (5 bases). This CDR3 region has 14 residues. Per germline, CDR1 SGHTA and CDR2 FQGNSA. The V gene lost 2 bases and the J gene lost 6 bases, with 11 bases spanning the gap. For the CDR3, the DNA is TGTGCCAGCAGCTTAAGAGGCGGGTCCAATGAGCAGTTCTTC. Its translation: CASSLRGGSNEQFF.

The sample holds one count of this clone. The chain recombines TRBV5-1 with TRBJ1-2; TRBD1 agrees at 10 bases. Germline values: CDR1 SGHRS, CDR2 YFSETQ. V was clipped by 0 bases and J by 4 bases; unmatched bases: 6. The CDR3 has 16 amino acids. CDR3 residues: CASSLGGQGSPYGYTF. CDR3 in DNA: TGCGCCAGCAGCTTGGGGGGACAGGGGTCACCCTATGGCTACACCTTC. The whole variable domain, filled in from reference TRBV5-1 and TRBJ1-2, reads KAGVTQTPRYLIKTRGQQVTLSCSPISGHRSVSWYQQTPGQGLQFLFEYFSETQRNKGNFPGRFSGRQFSNSRSEMNVSTLELGDSALYLCASSLGGQGSPYGYTFGSGTRLTVV.

This chain uses TRBV29-1 with TRBJ2-7; 10 bases are a match to TRBD2. The CDR3 is made up of 19 amino acids. The germline gives CDR1 SQVTM, CDR2 ANQGSEA. J gave up 6 bases and V 4 bases, and 24 bases lay outside the gene matches. The CDR3 DNA reads TGCAGCGTTGTATCGTCAGGTCTAGCGGGGGTTACCTCCGGGGGCGAGCAGTACTTC. Translating it yields CSVVSSGLAGVTSGGEQYF.

The rearrangement uses TRBV30 and TRBJ1-1, with 7 positions matching TRBD1. CDR1 and CDR2 (germline): GTSNPN, SVGIG (reference sequence). The CDR3 is 14 residues long. V lost 4 bases, J lost 4 bases, and 9 bases stayed unmatched. The CDR3 region has the DNA TGTGCCTGGATAAAGGGGGCGGGCGGCACTGAAGCTTTCTTT. This sequence encodes CAWIKGAGGTEAFF.

The chain is built from TRBV10-3 and TRBJ1-5; a weak D match, TRBD1 (5 bases). Germline V gene lookup returns CDR1 ENHRY and CDR2 SYGVKD. V shed 10 bases and J shed 5 bases, with 9 bases lying between them. The CDR3 loop spans 11 amino acids. The CDR3 spells CATGPDQPQHF. DNA of the CDR3: TGTGCCACAGGGCCTGATCAGCCCCAGCATTTT.

V gene TRBV19 combines with J gene TRBJ2-1, with TRBD2 matching 15 bases. This CDR3 has 20 amino acids. Losses at the gene ends were 5 bases for V and 4 bases for J; bases not matched to a gene: 15. Germline CDR1 reads LNHDA; CDR2 reads SQIVND (reference sequence). This CDR3 reads CASSAGRPGLAGGLYNEQFF. In nucleotides, the CDR3 is TGTGCCAGTAGTGCCGGGAGGCCGGGACTAGCGGGAGGCTTATACAATGAGCAGTTCTTC. The full variable domain, its missing parts supplied by reference TRBV19 and TRBJ2-1, is DGGITQSPKYLFRKEGQNVTLSCEQNLNHDAMYWYRQDPGQGLRLIYYSQIVNDFQKGDIAEGYSVSREKKESFPLTVTSAQKNPTAFYLCASSAGRPGLAGGLYNEQFFGPGTRLTVL.

This chain joins TRBV19 and TRBJ1-1; the match to TRBD1 covers 8 bases. There are 13 residues in the CDR3. With V trimmed by 4 bases and J by 12 bases, 10 bases remained unmatched. Germline V gene data show CDR1 as LNHDA and CDR2 as SQIVND (reference sequence). CDR3 protein: CASSSRGHIATFF. CDR3 bases: TGTGCCAGTAGTAGCAGGGGGCACATAGCAACTTTCTTT. Looking up the rest from reference TRBV19 and TRBJ1-1 gives the full variable domain: DGGITQSPKYLFRKEGQNVTLSCEQNLNHDAMYWYRQDPGQGLRLIYYSQIVNDFQKGDIAEGYSVSREKKESFPLTVTSAQKNPTAFYLCASSSRGHIATFFGQGTRLTVV.

This sequence joins TRBV10-3 and TRBJ1-5; TRBD1 matches at 12 bases. V lost 0 bases, J lost 7 bases, and 1 base stayed unmatched. Germline CDR1 ENHRY, CDR2 SYGVKD. This CDR3 contains 15 residues. CDR3 bases: TGTGCCATCAGTGAGTCAGGGACAGGGGGCCAGCCCCAGCATTTT. Its translation is CAISESGTGGQPQHF.

The chain couples TRBV9 to TRBJ1-4; 10 nucleotides agree with TRBD1. Trimming took 3 bases from V and 7 from J; bases not matched to a gene: 15. CDR3 size: 18 residues. Germline V gene lookup returns CDR1 SGDLS and CDR2 YYNGEE. CDR3 sequence reads: CASSGSSGIWTGGEKLFF. CDR3 nucleotide sequence: TGTGCCAGCAGCGGTAGCTCGGGGATATGGACAGGGGGTGAAAAACTGTTTTTT.

The V call is TRBV12-3 or TRBV12-4, the J call TRBJ2-7, with D perhaps matching TRBD1 (5 bases). V was shortened by 1 base and J by 4 bases, with 8 bases between the two germline ends. This CDR3 has 13 residues. CDR3 nucleotides: TGTGCCAGCAGTTTAGACAGGTGGTACGAGCAGTACTTC. It yields the protein CASSLDRWYEQYF.

This rearrangement joins TRBV4-1 to TRBJ1-2, with 7 bases matching TRBD1. The CDR3 runs to 15 residues. Germline assignment: CDR1 MGHRA and CDR2 YSYEKL. V shed 2 bases and J 6 bases; nucleotides not matched to a gene: 9. The CDR3 is CASSQRQGEEDGYTF. The DNA of the CDR3 is TGCGCCAGCAGCCAAAGACAGGGTGAGGAAGATGGCTACACCTTC.

The rearrangement links TRBV18 to TRBJ1-3; D is perhaps TRBD1 (6 bases). In germline, CDR1 is KGHSH, CDR2 LQKENI. Trimming removed 6 bases from V and 0 bases from J, with 12 bases in between. The CDR3 contains 15 residues. The CDR3 region is CASSRTERSGNTIYF. CDR3 nucleotide sequence: TGTGCCAGCTCTAGGACAGAACGCTCTGGAAACACCATATATTTT.

The chain is built from TRBV20-1 and TRBJ2-5, with 7 bases lining up with TRBD2. The germline gives CDR1 DFQATT, CDR2 SNEGSKA (reference sequence). This CDR3 comprises 15 residues. After removal of 3 bases from V and 3 bases from J, the junction contained 10 bases not matched to a gene. DNA of the CDR3: TGCAGTGCTAGTCCCCCTTCCAGCGGGAAAGAGACCCAGTACTTC. Its translation: CSASPPSSGKETQYF.

The chain recombines TRBV4-3 with TRBJ1-5, with TRBD1 matching 7 bases. The length of the CDR3 is 14 residues. The J segment lost 7 bases and the V segment lost 3 bases, leaving 6 bases of the junction unmatched. CDR1 and CDR2 from the germline V gene are LGHNA and YSLEER. CDR3 bases: TGCGCCAGCAGCCAGGGAGTAGGGGGCCAGCCCCAGCATTTT. This sequence encodes CASSQGVGGQPQHF.

This clone was counted once. J is TRBJ1-6 and V is TRBV5-1; D uncertain. The germline V gene encodes CDR1 SGHRS and CDR2 YFSETQ. The CDR3 is made up of 13 amino acids. Trimming removed 3 bases at V and 10 bases at J, with 11 bases between. CDR3 DNA: TGCGCCAGCAGCTCCAGCGAGGAGTCACCCCTCCACTTT. Its translation is CASSSSEESPLHF.

Comments on this clone: An end of the junction does not agree with germline; a read error may underlie this. The chain combines TRBV6-9 with TRBJ2-4, with 8 bases fitting TRBD2. The CDR3 length is 12 residues. CDR1 and CDR2 (germline): MNHGY, SVAAGI. CDR3 sequence (DNA): TGTGCCAGCAGTTTGGGACCGGGCGGGGGGAGTTTC. It codes for CASSLGPGGGSF.

The rearrangement links TRBV2 to TRBJ2-7, with 8 positions matching TRBD2. CDR3 length: 14 residues. Trimming removed 5 bases from V and 2 bases from J; junction bases left unmatched: 5. The germline V gene encodes CDR1 SNHLY and CDR2 FYNNEI. CDR3 nucleotide sequence: TGTGCCAGCAGTAGCGGGAGTGTCCCCTACGAGCAGTACTTC. Protein: CASSSGSVPYEQYF.

CDR3 bases: TGTGCCAGCTCACCACCTCCCGGGAGCTACGAGCAGTACTTC. Its protein product is CASSPPPGSYEQYF. This rearrangement joins TRBV18 to TRBJ2-7; D may be TRBD2 (6 bases). V dropped 0 bases and J dropped 3 bases, with 9 bases sitting between them. The CDR3 totals 14 residues. Looked up from germline, CDR1 is KGHSH and CDR2 is LQKENI.

CDR3 DNA sequence: TGTGCCACCAGCAGAGATGGAGTAGCGGGAGAGGGCACCGGGGAGCTGTTTTTT. Translating it yields CATSRDGVAGEGTGELFF. The V and J genes are TRBV15 and TRBJ2-2, with 9 bases identical to TRBD2. Per germline, CDR1 LNHNV and CDR2 YYDKDF (reference sequence). This CDR3 has 18 amino acids. Trimming took 0 bases from V and 4 from J; bases not matched to a gene: 9. The full variable domain, with the rest looked up from reference TRBV15 and TRBJ2-2, is DAMVIQNPRYQVTQFGKPVTLSCSQTLNHNVMYWYQQKSSQAPKLLFHYYDKDFNNEADTPDNFQSRRPNTSFCFLDIRSPGLGDTAMYLCATSRDGVAGEGTGELFFGEGSRLTVL.

The J gene is TRBJ1-1, the V gene TRBV4-3; D unresolved. Trimming pared 2 bases from V and 2 bases from J, leaving 27 bases between. Germline values: CDR1 LGHNA, CDR2 YSLEER. CDR3 size: 20 residues. The CDR3 DNA is TGCGCCAGCAGCCAAAACTTGCACCGGCTGCCGACGGGTAGAAACACTGAAGCTTTCTTT. Translation: CASSQNLHRLPTGRNTEAFF.

V gene TRBV3-1 (or the pseudogene TRBV3-2) combines with J gene TRBJ1-1; perhaps TRBD1 as D (6 bases). The CDR3 extends over 12 amino acids. Trimming shortened V by 7 bases and J by 4 bases, and 10 bases separated the two germline ends. Looked up from germline, CDR1 is LGHDT and CDR2 is YNNKEL (reference sequence). This CDR3 is CASTLRGTEAFF. As DNA, the CDR3 is TGTGCCAGCACCCTCAGGGGCACTGAAGCTTTCTTT.

The V call is TRBV28, the J call TRBJ1-6; D perhaps matches TRBD1 (5 bases). The CDR3 is made up of 13 amino acids. Trimming stripped 3 bases from V and 10 bases from J, with 10 bases between. Germline V gives CDR1 MDHEN, CDR2 SYDVKM. The CDR3 region has the DNA TGTGCCAGCAGTTTGTGGGGGGAGTCACCCCTCCACTTT. It encodes CASSLWGESPLHF.